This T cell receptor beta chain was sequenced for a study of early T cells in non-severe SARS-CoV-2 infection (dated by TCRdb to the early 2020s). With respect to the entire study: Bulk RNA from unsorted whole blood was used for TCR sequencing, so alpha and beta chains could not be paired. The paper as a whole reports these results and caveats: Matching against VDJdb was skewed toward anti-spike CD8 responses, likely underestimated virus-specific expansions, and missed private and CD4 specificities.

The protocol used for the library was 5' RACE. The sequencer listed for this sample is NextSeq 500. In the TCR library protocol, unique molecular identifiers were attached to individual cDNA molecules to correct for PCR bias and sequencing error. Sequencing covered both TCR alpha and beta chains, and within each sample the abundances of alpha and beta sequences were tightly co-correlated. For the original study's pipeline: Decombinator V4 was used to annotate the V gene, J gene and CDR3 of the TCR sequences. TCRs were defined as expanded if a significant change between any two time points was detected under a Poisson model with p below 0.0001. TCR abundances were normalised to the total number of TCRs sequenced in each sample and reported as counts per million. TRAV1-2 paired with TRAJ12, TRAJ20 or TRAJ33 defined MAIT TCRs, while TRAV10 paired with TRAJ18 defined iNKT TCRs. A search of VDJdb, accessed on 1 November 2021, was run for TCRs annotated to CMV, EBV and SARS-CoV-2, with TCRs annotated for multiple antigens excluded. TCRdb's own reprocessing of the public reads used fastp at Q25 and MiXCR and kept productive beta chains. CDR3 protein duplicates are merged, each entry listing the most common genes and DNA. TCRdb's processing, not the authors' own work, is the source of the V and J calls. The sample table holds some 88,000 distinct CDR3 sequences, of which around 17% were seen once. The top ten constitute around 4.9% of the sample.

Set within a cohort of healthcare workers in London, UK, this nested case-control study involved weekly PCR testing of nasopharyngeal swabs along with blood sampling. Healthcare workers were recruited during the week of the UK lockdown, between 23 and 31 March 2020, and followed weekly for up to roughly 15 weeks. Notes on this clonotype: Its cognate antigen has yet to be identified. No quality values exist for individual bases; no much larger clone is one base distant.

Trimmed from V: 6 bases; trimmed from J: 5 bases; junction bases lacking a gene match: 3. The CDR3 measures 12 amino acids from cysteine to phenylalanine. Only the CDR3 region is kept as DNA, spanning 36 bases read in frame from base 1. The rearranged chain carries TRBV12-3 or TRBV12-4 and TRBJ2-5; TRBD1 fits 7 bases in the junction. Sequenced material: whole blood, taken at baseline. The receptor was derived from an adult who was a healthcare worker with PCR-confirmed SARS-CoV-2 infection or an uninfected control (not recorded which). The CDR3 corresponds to CASRSTGETQYF. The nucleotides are TGTGCCAGCAGATCGACAGGGGAGACCCAGTACTTC.